Sequencing of this T cell receptor beta chain was carried out in a study of blood T cell repertoires in COVID-19. Turning to the study itself: COVID-19 samples collected from the United States, Italy and Spain covered acute and convalescent phases. Nucleic acid was either cDNA or gDNA, and it came from T cells, B-cell-depleted T cells, or PBMCs.

This clone was seen more than once but under ten times. Data came from immunoSEQ multiplex PCR; TCRdb stores just in-frame clones and leaves some out. The sample gives fewer than 250,000 clones, 83% of which show up once; approximately 4% is in the top ten. The V end was cut by 5 bases, the J end by 11 bases, with 10 bases between. The CDR3 runs 12 residues. This clonotype was sampled from a woman aged 35 to 49 who had been exposed to COVID-19. The chain joins TRBV12-3 or TRBV12-4 to TRBJ1-6; tentatively, D is TRBD1 (6 bases). The sequenced sample consisted of PBMCs or T cells enriched from blood (not recorded which). The CDR3 DNA reads TGTGCCAGCAGTCAGGGACAACCACCCCTCCACTTT. This sequence encodes CASSQGQPPLHF.